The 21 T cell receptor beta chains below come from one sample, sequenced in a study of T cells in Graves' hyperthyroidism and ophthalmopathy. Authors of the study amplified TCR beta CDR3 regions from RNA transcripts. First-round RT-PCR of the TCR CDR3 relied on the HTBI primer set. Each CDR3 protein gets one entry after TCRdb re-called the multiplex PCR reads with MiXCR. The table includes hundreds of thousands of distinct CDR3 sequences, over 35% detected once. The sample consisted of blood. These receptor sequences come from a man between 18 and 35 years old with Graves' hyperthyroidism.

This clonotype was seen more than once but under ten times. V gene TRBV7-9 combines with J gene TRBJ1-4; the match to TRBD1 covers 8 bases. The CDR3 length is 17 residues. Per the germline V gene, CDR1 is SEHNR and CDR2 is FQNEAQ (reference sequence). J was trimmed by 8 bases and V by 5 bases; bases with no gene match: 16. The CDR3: CASSPGGYRDAGEKLFF. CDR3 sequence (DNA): TGTGCCAGCAGCCCAGGGGGCTACAGGGACGCGGGGGAAAAACTGTTTTTT.

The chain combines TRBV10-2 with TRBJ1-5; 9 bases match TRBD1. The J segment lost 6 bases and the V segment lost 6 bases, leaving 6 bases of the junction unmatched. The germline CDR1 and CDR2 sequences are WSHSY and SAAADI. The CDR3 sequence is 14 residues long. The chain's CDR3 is CASREGQGSQPQHF. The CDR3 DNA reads TGCGCCAGCAGAGAGGGACAGGGTAGTCAGCCCCAGCATTTT.

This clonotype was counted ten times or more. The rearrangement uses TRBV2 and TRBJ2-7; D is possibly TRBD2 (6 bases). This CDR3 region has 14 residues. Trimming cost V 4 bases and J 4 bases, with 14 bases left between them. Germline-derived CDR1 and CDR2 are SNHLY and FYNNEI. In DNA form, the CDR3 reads TGTGCCAGCAGTGCATTGGCGGGGATGTACGAGCAGTACTTC. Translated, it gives CASSALAGMYEQYF.

The CDR3 coding sequence is TGCAGCGTACCTGACAGGGACGGCGGCTACACCTTC. Encoded protein: CSVPDRDGGYTF. This chain joins TRBV29-1 and TRBJ1-2; 7 bases agree with TRBD1. Losses at the gene ends were 6 bases for V and 8 bases for J; bases not matched to a gene: 9. This CDR3 region has 12 residues. CDR1 is SQVTM and CDR2 is ANQGSEA in the germline V gene.

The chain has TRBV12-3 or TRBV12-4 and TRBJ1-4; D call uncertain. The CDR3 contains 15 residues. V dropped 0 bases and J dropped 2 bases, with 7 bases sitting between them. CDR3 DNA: TGTGCCAGCAGTTTAGCGTGGCAGACTAATGAAAAACTGTTTTTT. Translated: CASSLAWQTNEKLFF.

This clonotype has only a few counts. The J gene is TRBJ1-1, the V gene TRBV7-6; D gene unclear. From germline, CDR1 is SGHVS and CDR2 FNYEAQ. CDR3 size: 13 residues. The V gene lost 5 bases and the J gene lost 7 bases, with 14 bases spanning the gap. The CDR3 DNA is TGTGCCAGCAGCCCGGGTGGTCCGGTTGAAGCTTTCTTT. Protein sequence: CASSPGGPVEAFF.

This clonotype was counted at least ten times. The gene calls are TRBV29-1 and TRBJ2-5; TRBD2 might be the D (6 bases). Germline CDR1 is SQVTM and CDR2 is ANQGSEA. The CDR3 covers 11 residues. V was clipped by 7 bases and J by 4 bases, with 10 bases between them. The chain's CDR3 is CSGVGGETQYF. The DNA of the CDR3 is TGCAGCGGGGTGGGGGGAGAGACCCAGTACTTC.

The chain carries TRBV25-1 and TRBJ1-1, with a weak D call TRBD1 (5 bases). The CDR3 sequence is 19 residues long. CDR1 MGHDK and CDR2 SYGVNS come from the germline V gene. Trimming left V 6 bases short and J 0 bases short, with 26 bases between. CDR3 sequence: CASSPWRPPTGVVNTEAFF. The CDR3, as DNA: TGTGCCAGCAGCCCCTGGAGGCCCCCAACGGGGGTGGTGAACACTGAAGCTTTCTTT.

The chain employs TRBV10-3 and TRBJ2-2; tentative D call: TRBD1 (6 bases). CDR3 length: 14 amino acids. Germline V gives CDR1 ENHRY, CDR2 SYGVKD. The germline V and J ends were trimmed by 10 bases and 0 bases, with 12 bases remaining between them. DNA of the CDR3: TGTGCCACCTCGGACAGAACGAACACCGGGGAGCTGTTTTTT. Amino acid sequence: CATSDRTNTGELFF.

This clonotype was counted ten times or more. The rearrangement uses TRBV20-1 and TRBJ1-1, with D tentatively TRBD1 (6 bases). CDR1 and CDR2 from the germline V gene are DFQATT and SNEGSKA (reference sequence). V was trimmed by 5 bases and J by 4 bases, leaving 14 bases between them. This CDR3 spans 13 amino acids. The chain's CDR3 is CSARRGGSTEAFF. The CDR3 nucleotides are TGCAGTGCTCGTAGAGGGGGGAGCACTGAAGCTTTCTTT.

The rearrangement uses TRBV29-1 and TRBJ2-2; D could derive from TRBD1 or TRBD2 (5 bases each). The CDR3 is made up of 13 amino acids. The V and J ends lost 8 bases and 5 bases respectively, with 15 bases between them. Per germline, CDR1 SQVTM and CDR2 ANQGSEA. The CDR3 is CSSRDVWTGELFF. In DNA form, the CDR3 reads TGCAGCTCGAGGGACGTATGGACCGGGGAGCTGTTTTTT.

Here the CDR3 DNA reads TGTGCCAGCAGTTTCGGGGGGCGAAGAGCTTTCTTT. Protein: CASSFGGRRAFF. This chain uses TRBV12-3 or TRBV12-4 with TRBJ1-1; D is perhaps TRBD1 (6 bases). The CDR3 contains 12 residues. V dropped 3 bases and J dropped 10 bases, with 12 bases sitting between them.

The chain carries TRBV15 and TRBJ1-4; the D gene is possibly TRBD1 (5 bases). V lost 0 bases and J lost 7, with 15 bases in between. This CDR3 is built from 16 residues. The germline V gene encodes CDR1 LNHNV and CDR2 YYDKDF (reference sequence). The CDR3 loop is CATSRDPGQEREKLFF. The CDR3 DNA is TGTGCCACCAGCAGAGATCCAGGGCAGGAACGTGAAAAACTGTTTTTT.

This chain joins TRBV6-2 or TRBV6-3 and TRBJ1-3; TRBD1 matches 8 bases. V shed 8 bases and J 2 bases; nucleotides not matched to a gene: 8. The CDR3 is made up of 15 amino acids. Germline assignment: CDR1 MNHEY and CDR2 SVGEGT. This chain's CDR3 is CASAAGTGTGNTIYF. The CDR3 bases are TGTGCCAGCGCAGCGGGGACAGGTACTGGAAACACCATATATTTT.

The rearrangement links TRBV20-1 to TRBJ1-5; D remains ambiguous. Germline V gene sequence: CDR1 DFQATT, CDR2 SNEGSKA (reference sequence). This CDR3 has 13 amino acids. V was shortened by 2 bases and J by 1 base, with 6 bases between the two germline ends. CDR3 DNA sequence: TGCAGTGCTAGACAGGAAAGCAATCAGCCCCAGCATTTT. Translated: CSARQESNQPQHF.

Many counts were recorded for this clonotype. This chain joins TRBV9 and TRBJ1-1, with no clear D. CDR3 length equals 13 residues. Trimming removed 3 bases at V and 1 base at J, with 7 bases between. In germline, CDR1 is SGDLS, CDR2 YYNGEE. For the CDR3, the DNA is TGTGCCAGCAGCGCGACACCGAACACTGAAGCTTTCTTT. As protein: CASSATPNTEAFF.

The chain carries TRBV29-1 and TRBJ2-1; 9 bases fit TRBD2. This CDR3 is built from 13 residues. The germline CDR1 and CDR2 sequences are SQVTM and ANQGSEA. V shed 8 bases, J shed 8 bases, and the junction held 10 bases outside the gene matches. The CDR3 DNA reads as TGCAGCTCTGAAGACGGGACTAGCCATGAGCAGTTCTTC. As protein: CSSEDGTSHEQFF.

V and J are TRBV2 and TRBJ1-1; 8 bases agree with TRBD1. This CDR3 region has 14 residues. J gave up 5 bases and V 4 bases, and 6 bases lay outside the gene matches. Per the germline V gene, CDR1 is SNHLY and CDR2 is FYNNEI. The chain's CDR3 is CASSADRGWTEAFF. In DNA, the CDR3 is TGTGCCAGCAGTGCTGACAGGGGCTGGACTGAAGCTTTCTTT.

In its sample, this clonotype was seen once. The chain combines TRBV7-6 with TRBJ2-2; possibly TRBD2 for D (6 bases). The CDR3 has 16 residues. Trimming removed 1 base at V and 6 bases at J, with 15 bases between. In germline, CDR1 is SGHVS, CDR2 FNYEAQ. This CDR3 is CASSLVGTQDPGELFF. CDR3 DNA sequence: TGTGCCAGCAGCTTAGTGGGGACTCAAGACCCCGGGGAGCTGTTTTTT.

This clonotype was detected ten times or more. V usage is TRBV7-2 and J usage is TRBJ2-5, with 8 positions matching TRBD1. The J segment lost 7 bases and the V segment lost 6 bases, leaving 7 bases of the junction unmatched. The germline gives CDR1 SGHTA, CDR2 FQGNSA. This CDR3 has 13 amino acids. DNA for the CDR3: TGTGCCAGCAGTCCGGGACAGGAAGGGACCCAGTACTTC. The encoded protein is CASSPGQEGTQYF.

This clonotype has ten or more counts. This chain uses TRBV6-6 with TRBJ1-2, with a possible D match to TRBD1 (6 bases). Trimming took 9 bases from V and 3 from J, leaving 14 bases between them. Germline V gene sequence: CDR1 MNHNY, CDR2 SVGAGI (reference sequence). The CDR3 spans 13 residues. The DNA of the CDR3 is TGTGCCAGTGACCTGGGGGGCTACTATGGCTACACCTTC. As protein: CASDLGGYYGYTF.